This T cell receptor beta chain appears in the sequencing data of a study of T cells after posttransplantation cyclophosphamide. This CDR3 comprises 15 residues. Germline-derived CDR1 and CDR2 are LNHDA and SQIVND (reference sequence). J was trimmed by 8 bases and V by 10 bases; bases with no gene match: 15. The repertoire was sequenced with immunoSEQ multiplex PCR; TCRdb's copy has only in-frame clones and lacks some. The sample shows over 6,000 clones, none of them appearing just once. Judged by abundance, this clone is medium-sized. Cyclophosphamide on days +3 and +4 followed busulfan-fludarabine conditioning and a marrow graft.

This TCR derives from a male patient between 18 and 35 years old who received an allogeneic stem cell transplant from an unrelated donor, was CMV-positive, and had acute and chronic GVHD. Some T cells may arise from the graft donor. Sample: PBMCs, taken after allogeneic stem cell transplant with posttransplant cyclophosphamide. The gene calls are TRBV19 and TRBJ2-1, with 9 nucleotides matching TRBD1. CDR3 coding DNA: TGTGCCACCACTTCTGTTAGGACAGGGGATGATGAGCAGTTCTTC. It yields the protein CATTSVRTGDDEQFF.